What follows is one T cell receptor (beta chain) and its context. These data belong to a study of blood T cell repertoires in COVID-19. Study overall: COVID-19 samples, acute and convalescent, were from the United States, Italy and Spain. From T cells, B-cell-depleted T cells, or PBMCs came the material, which was cDNA or gDNA.

The CDR3 loop spans 12 amino acids. Germline V gene data show CDR1 as LGHNT and CDR2 as FRNRAP. V dropped 5 bases and J dropped 11; count of bases not matched to a gene: 7. The authors' processing: Counts of nucleated cells, estimated from reference gene primer amplification, were obtained. TCRdb's table, derived via immunoSEQ multiplex PCR, lists solely in-frame clones and lacks some. V, J and clone size are those of that table, while D and trimming were read from the DNA. In the table there are about 200,000 clones, approximately 84% of which are singletons. This rearrangement joins TRBV12-5 to TRBJ2-3; 7 positions match TRBD2. This sequence originates from a human donor with acute or convalescent COVID-19. The donor label of this sample is uncertain. Sequenced: peripheral blood. CDR3 sequence: CASGAYGGGQYF. The CDR3 DNA reads TGTGCTAGTGGTGCCTATGGGGGGGGGCAGTATTTT.